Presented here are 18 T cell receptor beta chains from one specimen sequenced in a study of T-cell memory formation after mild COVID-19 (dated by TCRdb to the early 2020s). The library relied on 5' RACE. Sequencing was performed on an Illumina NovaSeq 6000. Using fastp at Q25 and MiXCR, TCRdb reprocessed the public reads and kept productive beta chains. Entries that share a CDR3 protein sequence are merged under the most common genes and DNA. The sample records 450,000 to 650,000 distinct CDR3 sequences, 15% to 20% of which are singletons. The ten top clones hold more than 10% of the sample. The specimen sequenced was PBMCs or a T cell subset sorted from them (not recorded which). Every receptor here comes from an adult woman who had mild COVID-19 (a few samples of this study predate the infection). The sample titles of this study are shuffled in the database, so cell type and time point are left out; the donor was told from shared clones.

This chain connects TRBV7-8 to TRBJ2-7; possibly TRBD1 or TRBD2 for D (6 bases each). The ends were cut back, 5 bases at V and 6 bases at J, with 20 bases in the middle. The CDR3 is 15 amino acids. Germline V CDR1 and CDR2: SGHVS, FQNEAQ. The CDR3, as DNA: TGTGCCAGCAGCAAGGGGGGCGGTGTCGACCGCGAGCAGTACTTC. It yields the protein CASSKGGGVDREQYF.

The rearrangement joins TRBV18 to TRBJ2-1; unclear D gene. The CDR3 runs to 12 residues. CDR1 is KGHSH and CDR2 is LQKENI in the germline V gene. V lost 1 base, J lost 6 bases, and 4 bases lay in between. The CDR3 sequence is CASSPRRNEQFF. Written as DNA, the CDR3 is TGTGCCAGCTCACCACGGCGCAATGAGCAGTTCTTC.

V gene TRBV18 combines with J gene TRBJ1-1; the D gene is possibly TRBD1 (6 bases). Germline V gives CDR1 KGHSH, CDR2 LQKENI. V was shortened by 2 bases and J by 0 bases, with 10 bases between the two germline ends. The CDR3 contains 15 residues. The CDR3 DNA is TGTGCCAGCTCACCAATGACAGGCATGAACACTGAAGCTTTCTTT. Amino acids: CASSPMTGMNTEAFF.

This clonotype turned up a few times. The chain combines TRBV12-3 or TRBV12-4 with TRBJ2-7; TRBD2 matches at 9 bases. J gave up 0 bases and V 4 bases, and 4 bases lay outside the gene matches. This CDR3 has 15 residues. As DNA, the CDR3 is TGTGCCAGCAGTTATAGCGGGGGTAACTCCTACGAGCAGTACTTC. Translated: CASSYSGGNSYEQYF.

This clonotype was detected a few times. The CDR3 region has the DNA TGTGCCAGCAGCTTAGTATCCCCCCGGAACATGAACACTGAAGCTTTCTTT. It specifies CASSLVSPRNMNTEAFF. This rearrangement joins TRBV11-2 to TRBJ1-1; D not resolved. Germline lookup yields CDR1 SGHAT and CDR2 FQNNGV. V shed 1 base and J shed 0 bases, with 15 bases lying between them. This CDR3 spans 17 amino acids.

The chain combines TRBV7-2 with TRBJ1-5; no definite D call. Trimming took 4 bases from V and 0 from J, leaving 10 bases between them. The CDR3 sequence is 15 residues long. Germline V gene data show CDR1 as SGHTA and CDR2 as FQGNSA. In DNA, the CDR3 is TGTGCCAGCAGCTCCTCGGCATTTAGCAATCAGCCCCAGCATTTT. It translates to CASSSSAFSNQPQHF.

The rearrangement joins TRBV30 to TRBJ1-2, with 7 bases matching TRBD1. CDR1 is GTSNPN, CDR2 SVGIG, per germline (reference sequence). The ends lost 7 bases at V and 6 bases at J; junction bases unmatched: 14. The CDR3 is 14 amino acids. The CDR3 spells CALTGPRGLDGYTF. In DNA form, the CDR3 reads TGTGCCTTGACGGGACCCAGGGGGTTGGATGGCTACACCTTC.

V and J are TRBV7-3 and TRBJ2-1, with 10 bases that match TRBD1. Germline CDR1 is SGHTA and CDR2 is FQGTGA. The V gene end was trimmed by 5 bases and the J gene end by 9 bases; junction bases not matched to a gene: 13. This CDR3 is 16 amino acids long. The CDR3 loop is CASSPRPGQGFAEQFF. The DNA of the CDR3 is TGTGCCAGCAGCCCTCGTCCGGGACAGGGGTTTGCTGAGCAGTTCTTC.

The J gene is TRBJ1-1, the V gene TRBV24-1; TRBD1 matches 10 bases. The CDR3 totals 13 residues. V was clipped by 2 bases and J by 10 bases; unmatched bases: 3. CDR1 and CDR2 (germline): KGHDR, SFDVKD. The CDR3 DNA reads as TGTGCCACCAGTGATTGGGGACAGGGGAGAGCTTTCTTT. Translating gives CATSDWGQGRAFF.

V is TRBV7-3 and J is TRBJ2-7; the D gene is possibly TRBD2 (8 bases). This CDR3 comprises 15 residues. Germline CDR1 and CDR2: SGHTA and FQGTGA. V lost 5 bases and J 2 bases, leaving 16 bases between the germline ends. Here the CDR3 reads CASSREGAKTYEQYF. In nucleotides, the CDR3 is TGTGCCAGCAGCCGGGAGGGGGCGAAGACCTACGAGCAGTACTTC.

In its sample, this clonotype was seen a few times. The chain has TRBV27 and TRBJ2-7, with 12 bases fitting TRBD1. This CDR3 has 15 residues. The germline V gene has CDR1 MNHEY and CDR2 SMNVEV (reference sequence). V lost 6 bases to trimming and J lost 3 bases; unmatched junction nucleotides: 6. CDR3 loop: CASRRGTGGLYEQYF. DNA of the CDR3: TGTGCCAGCAGGCGAGGGACAGGGGGCCTCTACGAGCAGTACTTC.

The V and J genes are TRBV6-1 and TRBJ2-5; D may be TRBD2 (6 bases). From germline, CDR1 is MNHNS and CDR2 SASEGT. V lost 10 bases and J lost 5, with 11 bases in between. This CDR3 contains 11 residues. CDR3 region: CANMAGETQYF. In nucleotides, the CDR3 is TGTGCCAACATGGCGGGGGAGACCCAGTACTTC.

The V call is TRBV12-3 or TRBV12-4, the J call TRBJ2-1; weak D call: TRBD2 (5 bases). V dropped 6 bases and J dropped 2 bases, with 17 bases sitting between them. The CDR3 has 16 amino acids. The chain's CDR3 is CASSPLVDSAYNEQFF. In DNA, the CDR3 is TGTGCCAGCAGCCCACTTGTGGACTCTGCCTACAATGAGCAGTTCTTC.

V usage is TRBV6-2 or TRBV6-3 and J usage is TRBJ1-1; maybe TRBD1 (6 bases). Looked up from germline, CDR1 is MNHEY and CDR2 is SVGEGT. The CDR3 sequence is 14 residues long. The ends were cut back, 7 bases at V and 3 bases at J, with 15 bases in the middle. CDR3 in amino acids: CASTSTGPYTEAFF. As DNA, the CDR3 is TGTGCCAGCACCTCCACAGGGCCATACACTGAAGCTTTCTTT.

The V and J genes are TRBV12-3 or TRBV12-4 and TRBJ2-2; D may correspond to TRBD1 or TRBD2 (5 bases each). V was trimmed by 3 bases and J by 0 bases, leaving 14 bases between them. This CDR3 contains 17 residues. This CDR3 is CASSLGYGTANTGELFF. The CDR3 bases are TGTGCCAGCAGTTTGGGGTACGGGACGGCGAACACCGGGGAGCTGTTTTTT.

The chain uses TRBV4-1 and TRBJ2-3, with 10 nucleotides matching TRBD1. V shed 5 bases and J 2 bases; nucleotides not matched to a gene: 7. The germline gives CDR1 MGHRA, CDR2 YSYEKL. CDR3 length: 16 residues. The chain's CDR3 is CASSARQGAITDTQYF. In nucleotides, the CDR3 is TGCGCCAGCAGCGCCCGACAGGGGGCAATCACAGATACGCAGTATTTT.

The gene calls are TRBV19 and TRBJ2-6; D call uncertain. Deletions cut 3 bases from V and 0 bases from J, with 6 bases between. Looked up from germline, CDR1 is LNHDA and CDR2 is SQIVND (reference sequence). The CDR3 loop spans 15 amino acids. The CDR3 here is CASSIFSSGANVLTF. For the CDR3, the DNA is TGTGCCAGTAGTATTTTCAGCTCTGGGGCCAACGTCCTGACTTTC.

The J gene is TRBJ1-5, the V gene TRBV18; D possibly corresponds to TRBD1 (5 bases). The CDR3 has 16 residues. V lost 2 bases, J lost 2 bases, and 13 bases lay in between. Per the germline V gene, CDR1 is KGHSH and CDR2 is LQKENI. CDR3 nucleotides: TGTGCCAGCTCACCAGAAGGGGAGTACGGCAATCAGCCCCAGCATTTT. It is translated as CASSPEGEYGNQPQHF.